The following is a TCR beta chain sequence with its context. The entry originates in a study of blood T cell repertoires in COVID-19. Study-wide background: From T cells, B-cell-depleted T cells, or PBMCs came the material, which was cDNA or gDNA.

In Cohort 3, a recovered donor had either two negative PCRs, clearance, or symptom resolution. The ends lost 4 bases at V and 4 bases at J; junction bases unmatched: 11. Germline V CDR1 and CDR2: SGHNT, YYREEE (reference sequence). CDR3 size: 15 residues. Authors' processing steps: Researchers report that nucleated cell counts were estimated from reference gene primer amplification. The table came from immunoSEQ multiplex PCR; TCRdb's copy has only in-frame clones and leaves some out. The DNA was the basis for D and trimming; V, J and clone size are from that table. There are 150,000 to 200,000 clones in the sample; approximately 83% occur only once, and over 10% lies in the top ten.

This TCR came from a woman aged 60-75 years who had recovered from COVID-19. The chain combines TRBV5-4 with TRBJ2-7; 7 bases are a match to TRBD1. Material for sequencing was PBMCs or T cells enriched from blood (not recorded which). CDR3 nucleotides: TGTGCCAGCAGCGCTCGGACAGGTGGGGGTTACGAGCAGTACTTC. Amino acids: CASSARTGGGYEQYF.